The 14 T cell receptor beta chains reported below all come from one sample, sequenced in a study of OX40 agonist ivuxolimab in advanced cancers. TCRdb's copy holds only in-frame clones and misses some; the assay was immunoSEQ multiplex PCR. The sample consists of around 70,000 clones, roughly 80% of them appearing once. The sequenced sample was CD4+ or CD8+ T cells sorted from blood, obtained in a trial of the OX40 agonist ivuxolimab. The receptors derive from an adult with an advanced solid tumor such as melanoma, head and neck, liver or kidney cancer.

V usage is TRBV9 and J usage is TRBJ2-5; D ambiguous. Trimming took 0 bases from V and 7 from J, leaving 16 bases between them. There are 15 residues in the CDR3. Germline V gene data show CDR1 as SGDLS and CDR2 as YYNGEE. DNA for the CDR3: TGTGCCAGCAGCGTAGATGTCTCTCCATTGGGGACCCAGTACTTC. Its translation: CASSVDVSPLGTQYF.

The rearrangement joins TRBV2 to TRBJ1-2; tentatively, D is TRBD1 (5 bases). This CDR3 comprises 14 residues. V was cut by 3 bases and J by 5 bases, with 13 bases left in between. Per the germline V gene, CDR1 is SNHLY and CDR2 is FYNNEI. The CDR3 DNA follows: TGTGCCAGCAGTGAGTCAGGGACCCCGTATGGCTACACCTTC. This sequence encodes CASSESGTPYGYTF.

V and J are TRBV9 and TRBJ2-1; 9 nucleotides match TRBD1. The CDR3 length is 15 residues. Germline loops: CDR1 SGDLS, CDR2 YYNGEE. J was trimmed by 3 bases and V by 3 bases; bases with no gene match: 4. CDR3: CASSAGQGSYNEQFF. The CDR3 DNA reads as TGTGCCAGCAGCGCCGGACAGGGGAGCTACAATGAGCAGTTCTTC. The variable domain in full, completed from reference TRBV9 and TRBJ2-1, reads DSGVTQTPKHLITATGQRVTLRCSPRSGDLSVYWYQQSLDQGLQFLIQYYNGEERAKGNILERFSAQQFPDLHSELNLSSLELGDSALYFCASSAGQGSYNEQFFGPGTRLTVL.

The rearrangement links TRBV19 to TRBJ1-4; D possibly corresponds to TRBD1 (6 bases). Trimming removed 9 bases at V and 8 bases at J, with 19 bases between. The germline V gene has CDR1 LNHDA and CDR2 SQIVND (reference sequence). CDR3 length: 14 residues. DNA for the CDR3: TGTGCCAGCAGGGGATCGGGATTTGGAGAAAAACTGTTTTTT. It yields the protein CASRGSGFGEKLFF. Full variable domain (missing parts from reference TRBV19 and TRBJ1-4): DGGITQSPKYLFRKEGQNVTLSCEQNLNHDAMYWYRQDPGQGLRLIYYSQIVNDFQKGDIAEGYSVSREKKESFPLTVTSAQKNPTAFYLCASRGSGFGEKLFFGSGTQLSVL.

The V call is TRBV14, the J call TRBJ2-1; D ambiguous. The CDR3 runs 15 residues. The V end lost 0 bases, the J end lost 6 bases, and 12 bases lay between the germline ends. Germline loops: CDR1 SGHDN, CDR2 FVKESK. The CDR3 region has the DNA TGTGCCAGCAGCCAAGATTTAGGCAACCTCAATGAGCAGTTCTTC. Its translation: CASSQDLGNLNEQFF.

This clone was seen repeatedly, ten times or more. The chain recombines TRBV6-6 with TRBJ1-1; 9 positions match TRBD1. Trimming at V came to 6 bases and at J to 0 bases, leaving 8 bases not matched to a gene. CDR1 and CDR2 (germline): MNHNY, SVGAGI (reference sequence). The CDR3 is 16 amino acids. In DNA form, the CDR3 reads TGTGCCAGCAGCCCTGGACAGGGGAAGATGAACACTGAAGCTTTCTTT. Protein product: CASSPGQGKMNTEAFF.

This sequence joins TRBV6-5 and TRBJ1-2; no definite D call. CDR1 and CDR2 (germline): MNHEY, SVGAGI. This CDR3 has 15 amino acids. Trimming took off 6 bases at V and 3 bases at J, with 17 bases between the two ends. The CDR3 loop reads CASSREGTLHYGYTF. CDR3 sequence (DNA): TGTGCCAGCAGCCGGGAGGGAACCCTACACTATGGCTACACCTTC.

V gene TRBV28 combines with J gene TRBJ1-1, with D maybe TRBD1 (6 bases). Trimming shortened V by 4 bases and J by 10 bases, and 13 bases separated the two germline ends. CDR3 length: 12 amino acids. The germline CDR1 and CDR2 sequences are MDHEN and SYDVKM. The CDR3, as DNA: TGTGCCAGCAGTTCGGGGGCGACGGGAGCTTTCTTT. It encodes CASSSGATGAFF. The variable domain in full, with the rest retrieved from reference TRBV28 and TRBJ1-1, is DVKVTQSSRYLVKRTGEKVFLECVQDMDHENMFWYRQDPGLGLRLIYFSYDVKMKEKGDIPEGYSVSREKKERFSLILESASTNQTSMYLCASSSGATGAFFGQGTRLTVV.

The V call is TRBV19, the J call TRBJ1-5; 7 positions match TRBD1. V trimming: 6 bases; J trimming: 2 bases; junction bases outside the gene matches: 7. There are 15 residues in the CDR3. The germline V gene has CDR1 LNHDA and CDR2 SQIVND (reference sequence). The CDR3 is CASRGTDLGNQPQHF. The CDR3 bases are TGTGCCAGTAGGGGGACAGATCTTGGCAATCAGCCCCAGCATTTT. Variable domain in full (rest from reference TRBV19 and TRBJ1-5): DGGITQSPKYLFRKEGQNVTLSCEQNLNHDAMYWYRQDPGQGLRLIYYSQIVNDFQKGDIAEGYSVSREKKESFPLTVTSAQKNPTAFYLCASRGTDLGNQPQHFGDGTRLSIL.

V usage is TRBV7-8 and J usage is TRBJ2-3; D not resolved. The V and J ends lost 5 bases and 6 bases respectively, with 9 bases between them. The CDR3 is 12 residues long. In germline, CDR1 is SGHVS, CDR2 FQNEAQ. The CDR3 protein is CASSPWADTQYF. CDR3 DNA: TGTGCCAGCAGCCCGTGGGCGGATACGCAGTATTTT.

The CDR3 sequence: CASSLFISNTGELFF. DNA of the CDR3: TGCGCCAGCAGCTTGTTCATTTCGAACACCGGGGAGCTGTTTTTT. The chain links TRBV5-1 to TRBJ2-2; no clear D. Germline V gene data show CDR1 as SGHRS and CDR2 as YFSETQ. Trimming took off 1 base at V and 0 bases at J, with 7 bases between the two ends. This CDR3 has 15 amino acids.

This clone was seen a single time. V is TRBV10-3 and J is TRBJ2-3; no clear D. The CDR3 consists of 11 residues. Trimming pared 6 bases from V and 2 bases from J, leaving 3 bases between. The germline V gene has CDR1 ENHRY and CDR2 SYGVKD. CDR3 DNA sequence: TGTGCCATCAGAGACACAGATACGCAGTATTTT. Protein sequence: CAIRDTDTQYF.

The chain is built from TRBV6-6 and TRBJ1-1; D not resolved. V was cut by 2 bases and J by 7 bases, with 11 bases left in between. Germline-derived CDR1 and CDR2 are MNHNY and SVGAGI (reference sequence). There are 13 residues in the CDR3. The CDR3 loop is CASSYIHRGEAFF. For the CDR3, the DNA is TGTGCCAGCAGTTACATACATCGGGGTGAAGCTTTCTTT.

In this sample, this clone turned up a few times. The CDR3 loop reads CASSIDQQTNPKRPQHF. The DNA of the CDR3 is TGTGCCAGTAGTATAGATCAACAGACAAACCCTAAACGGCCCCAGCATTTT. The V and J genes are TRBV19 and TRBJ1-5; D is unclear. The germline gives CDR1 LNHDA, CDR2 SQIVND (reference sequence). The V end was cut by 0 bases, the J end by 9 bases, with 21 bases between. The CDR3 is 17 amino acids.